This TCR delta chain comes out of a study of gamma-delta T cells after stem cell transplantation. This clone has only a few counts. The protein that TCRdb holds for this DNA derives from a much larger clone and differs from the translated DNA at residue 12, which likely indicates a read error; the protein shown here is translated from the DNA. With 3 bases clipped from V and 0 bases from J, the junction kept 9 bases outside the gene matches. From germline, CDR1 is GEAIGNYY and CDR2 EKD. There are 18 residues in the CDR3. TCRdb re-processed the RT-PCR reads via CATT. The data show over a thousand delta-chain clones, approximately 3.6% seen once.

This chain joins TRDV2 and TRDJ1; 13 positions agree with TRDD3. Sequenced material: gamma-delta T cells. The clonotype comes from a human donor. It is not recorded whose cells these are; they may come from a transplant donor. The CDR3 nucleotides are TGTGCCTGTGACCCTGTACTGGGGGATACGCGACACACCGATAAACTCATCTTT. Translation: CACDPVLGDTRHTDKLIF.